This passage covers 2 T cell receptor beta chains from one sample sequenced in a study of T cells in narcolepsy. Method: immunoSEQ multiplex PCR; TCRdb's copy keeps in-frame clones and lacks some. The sample shows about 10,000 clones, 65% to 80% of them seen only once. Sample: CD45RA- memory CD8+ T cells from PBMCs. These receptors were obtained from a human donor with narcolepsy.

With regard to this clone: This sequence may be a read error, since a much larger clone differs from it by one base. The same CDR3 can be traced to other DNA sequences in this sample. The V and J genes are TRBV4-1 and TRBJ2-5; D unclear. CDR3 size: 13 residues. Germline lookup yields CDR1 MGHRA and CDR2 YSYEKL. V lost 0 bases to trimming and J lost 2 bases, with 4 bases between them. In nucleotides, the CDR3 is TGCGCCAGCAGCCAAGACTTTCAAGAGACCCAGTACTTC. This codes for CASSQDFQETQYF.

The table lists this clone with a few counts. This chain uses TRBV7-9 with TRBJ1-1, with D possibly matching TRBD1 (5 bases). Germline V lookup: CDR1 SEHNR, CDR2 FQNEAQ (reference sequence). The CDR3 runs to 16 residues. V was clipped by 8 bases and J by 1 base, with 20 bases between them. The CDR3 here is CASSSRGENQNTEAFF. DNA of the CDR3: TGTGCCAGCTCTTCCCGAGGGGAGAACCAGAACACTGAAGCTTTCTTT.